The following is a T cell receptor beta chain sequence with its context. The CDR3 contains 15 residues. V shed 10 bases and J shed 1 base, with 18 bases lying between them. CDR1 is SNHLY and CDR2 is FYNNEI in the germline V gene. This record belongs to a study of cytomegalovirus exposure and HLA in healthy donors. Vbeta (60) and Jbeta (13) primers were used in the PCR. Produced via immunoSEQ multiplex PCR; TCRdb's table is partial and in-frame only. This sample has just over 150,000 clones, with around 84% found just once. Sequences were obtained from PBMCs. The source is a man between 18 and 35 years old in good health and CMV-seronegative. The rearrangement joins TRBV2 to TRBJ2-3, with a possible D match to TRBD2 (5 bases). The CDR3 DNA sequence: TGTGCCACCCCAGCTAGCTCCGGGGGCACAGATACGCAGTATTTT. Its protein product is CATPASSGGTDTQYF.